A single sample is the source of the 14 T cell receptor beta chains below, sequenced in a study of CXCR3-negative and CXCR3-positive naive CD8 T cells. In preparing the TRB cDNA libraries, 5' RACE with UMI labels was used. TCRdb reprocessed the 5' RACE reads; each CDR3 protein has one entry and no DNA is given. Its table records 3,800 or so distinct CDR3 sequences. The sample comprised naive CXCR3- CD8+ T cells from blood. Subset indicated: CD45RO-CCR7+CD27+CD95- naive CD8+ T cells lacking CXCR3 (TNR3-). The source is a human donor in good health. Some clones in this sample may be carry-over from other donors' samples.

The rearrangement joins TRBV24-1 to TRBJ2-3; the D gene TCRdb calls, TRBD1, cannot be checked with no DNA. The CDR3 is made up of 15 amino acids. Germline-derived CDR1 and CDR2 are KGHDR and SFDVKD. The CDR3 spells CATSERGLGTDTQYF.

This clonotype is identified as medium-sized from frequency. The rearrangement links TRBV29-1 to TRBJ1-2; TCRdb outputs TRBD1, but without DNA this stays unchecked. The CDR3 runs to 12 residues. Germline-derived CDR1 and CDR2 are SQVTM and ANQGSEA. This CDR3 reads CSVVLQDYGYTF. Using reference TRBV29-1 and TRBJ1-2 for the parts outside the CDR3, the full variable domain is SAVISQKPSRDICQRGTSLTIQCQVDSQVTMMFWYRQQPGQSLTLIATANQGSEATYESGFVIDKFPISRPNLTFSTLTVSNMSPEDSSIYLCSVVLQDYGYTFGSGTRLTVV.

In terms of frequency, this clonotype is medium-sized. Here the CDR3 reads CASSQVGRGDYGYTF. The genes are TRBV4-2 and TRBJ1-2; TCRdb proposes TRBD1, but this gene call is untestable without DNA. There are 15 residues in the CDR3. Per the germline V gene, CDR1 is LGHNA and CDR2 is YNFKEQ.

Considering frequency, this clonotype is medium-sized. CDR3 loop: CASSRGTSGGYQETQYF. This chain joins TRBV5-1 and TRBJ2-5; no DNA is available, so the TRBD2 call from TCRdb remains unchecked. The V gene's germline CDR1 is SGHRS and CDR2 YFSETQ. The CDR3 extends over 17 amino acids.

This clonotype is deemed medium-sized by its frequency. The chain joins TRBV29-1 to TRBJ1-2; the TRBD1 assignment by TCRdb is unverifiable without DNA. The CDR3 length is 16 residues. Germline V gene lookup returns CDR1 SQVTM and CDR2 ANQGSEA. The CDR3 loop is CSAPTRAGGAGYGYTF. Full variable domain (missing parts from reference TRBV29-1 and TRBJ1-2): SAVISQKPSRDICQRGTSLTIQCQVDSQVTMMFWYRQQPGQSLTLIATANQGSEATYESGFVIDKFPISRPNLTFSTLTVSNMSPEDSSIYLCSAPTRAGGAGYGYTFGSGTRLTVV.

This clonotype registers medium-sized by frequency. This chain connects TRBV4-3 to TRBJ2-3; the TRBD1 assignment by TCRdb is unverifiable without DNA. Germline lookup yields CDR1 LGHNA and CDR2 YSLEER. The CDR3 runs to 14 residues. CDR3 amino acids: CASSQDSGTDTQYF.

The CDR3 loop reads CSVEGTVLDTQYF. This chain uses TRBV29-1 with TRBJ2-3; with no DNA, the TCRdb D assignment of TRBD1 cannot be verified. The V gene's germline CDR1 is SQVTM and CDR2 ANQGSEA. The CDR3 loop spans 13 amino acids.

This clonotype is labeled medium-sized (0.01 to 0.1%) based on frequency. The CDR3 protein is CASSPQEKYQETQYF. V usage is TRBV18 and J usage is TRBJ2-5. The germline CDR1 and CDR2 sequences are KGHSH and LQKENI. The CDR3 is 15 amino acids.

Judged by frequency, this clonotype is medium-sized. This chain joins TRBV9 and TRBJ2-3. Looked up from germline, CDR1 is SGDLS and CDR2 is YYNGEE. The CDR3 is 14 residues long. CDR3 loop: CASSVDRGTDTQYF.

This clonotype is identified as medium-sized from frequency. The rearrangement links TRBV29-1 to TRBJ2-5; lacking DNA, the TRBD1 call made by TCRdb goes unchecked. The CDR3 runs 12 residues. CDR1 and CDR2 (germline): SQVTM, ANQGSEA. The CDR3 protein is CSGQGVGETQYF.

The rearrangement links TRBV2 to TRBJ2-1; TCRdb reports TRBD2, a call that lacks DNA to check it against. This CDR3 spans 20 amino acids. CDR1 and CDR2 (germline): SNHLY, FYNNEI. The CDR3: CASSVSLRLAGASIDNEQFF.

This chain uses TRBV28 with TRBJ2-4; the TCRdb call, TRBD1, lacks DNA for checking. This CDR3 region has 12 residues. In germline, CDR1 is MDHEN, CDR2 SYDVKM. The CDR3: CASHTGVDIQYF.

This clonotype is called large based on its frequency. CDR3 residues: CASSDSGQGTLEAFF. The chain has TRBV10-2 and TRBJ1-1; the D call from TCRdb, TRBD1, cannot be confirmed without DNA. There are 15 residues in the CDR3. The germline V gene has CDR1 WSHSY and CDR2 SAAADI.

V usage is TRBV4-1 and J usage is TRBJ1-3. Germline V CDR1 and CDR2: MGHRA, YSYEKL. The CDR3 has 15 amino acids. CDR3 residues: CASSQEDRSGNTIYF.